This T cell receptor (beta chain) was captured in a study of shared clonotypes between healthy human individuals (dated by TCRdb to between 2020 and 2021). Regarding the study in general: Three men and two women, aged 18 to 49 years, made up the cohort. Per donor, leukapheresis produced somewhere between about 0.85 and 10 billion PBMCs. For each donor, three plates each were used for CD4 naive and CD4 memory, two plates were used for CD8 naive, and one plate was used for CD8 memory. To estimate repertoire size and how much clonotypes are shared between individuals, the study performed deep sequencing of blood TCR repertoires from 4 to 6 healthy adults. Different laboratories and diverse techniques were used to prepare libraries and sequence TCR repertoires, to increase sequencing depth and limit assay-specific biases. Here is what the overall study found, with its caveats: Sharing across several donors was observed for approximately 5% of naive CD4, over 3% of naive CD8, 2.3% of memory CD4, and less than 0.45% of memory CD8 clonotypes. Naive subsets generally had larger estimated clonotype richness than memory subsets. The genetic and exposure-history diversity represented was limited by the small number of donors. Even with the large sequencing depth, rarefaction of the sorted-subset datasets indicated that sequencing was incomplete. Higher generation probabilities were observed for clonotypes shared by all four sorted-subset donors than for non-shared clonotypes. Based on pairwise subsampling, the degree of clonotype sharing among donors was expected to be affected by sequencing depth. Only blood was sampled, and tissue TCR repertoires likely differ from those in blood.

In the case of this clone: No antigen is known for it. No base quality information exists; no much larger clone differs at one position. The same CDR3 can be traced to other DNA sequences in this sample.

The donors were healthy, HIV-negative adults with no recently reported acute infections or vaccinations. Every donor was a Caucasian adult living in Nashville, Tennessee, USA. CD4+ T cells were enriched by magnetic negative selection; naive cells were then positively selected on CD45RA, and the negative fraction formed the memory subset. Blood was collected by leukapheresis, and PBMCs were isolated by Ficoll-Histopaque density gradient centrifugation and then cryopreserved in liquid nitrogen vapor phase. Analytical flow cytometry was used to check the purity and quantity of each magnetically sorted T cell population. Genomic DNA was isolated from every sorted fraction and measured by UV absorbance on a Nanodrop 2000c. Using the deep immunoSEQ assay, TCR CDR3 regions were amplified from genomic DNA by multiplex PCR. For each cell subset, the extracted genomic DNA was distributed evenly across all wells of several immunoSEQ 96-well plates, and each plate served as one replicate. For sorted subsets, roughly 200 ng genomic DNA, equal to about 30,000 T cell genomes, was loaded into each replicate PCR. The purified libraries were quantified using a Qubit 3.0 fluorometer, sized with a Bioanalyzer 2100, and then quantified again using the KAPA Library Quantification kit. Each immunoSEQ 96-well plate was sequenced on its own single-read 150-cycle Illumina NextSeq 550 flow cell. The paper's data handling went like this. The immunoSEQ output contained only junctional sequences without quality scores, so filtering could not match that applied to full-length reads. Sequences were annotated with PyIR, a Python wrapper for IgBLAST v1.9, and V/J genes and CDR3 were assigned using IMGT germline references. Reads with weak V/J assignments (E-value above 1e-6), missing CDR3, stop codons, out-of-frame junctions, or ambiguous translated residues were removed. V3J clonotypes were defined as sequences sharing an identical inferred V gene, J gene, and CDR3 amino acid sequence. Percentage overlap between repertoires was calculated by dividing the number of shared unique clonotypes by the size of the smaller repertoire. RTK rarefaction, the Chao1 estimator, and Recon v2.1 estimates of unobserved clonotypes were used to assess repertoire richness. Generation probabilities for all TCRbeta clonotypes obtained by the gDNA method from a handful of donors were computed using OLGA. In TCRdb, the immuneACCESS table is reduced to in-frame sequences with V and J assigned. These tables do not hold every clone; where another copy was compared, an unresolved V gene accounts for under half, and the others remain unexplained. That table supplies the V and J calls and clone size; D and trimming were determined from the DNA. The sample has over a million clones on record, 75% of them singletons. The ten largest account for about 1.5% of the sample.

The specimen was memory CD4+ T cells sorted from blood. Sample cell subset or site, as interpreted from the label and publication: CD45RA-negative fraction. The TCR was taken from a man aged 18 to 29 in good health.

The CDR3 amino acid sequence is: CASSLEGLNTEAFF. The DNA reads TGTGCCAGCAGCTTAGAAGGCTTGAACACTGAAGCTTTCTTT. The V gene is TRBV7-2 and the J gene is TRBJ1-1; the D gene lacks a confident call. CDR1 and CDR2, looked up from the germline V gene, are SGHTA and FQGNSA. At the junction V is shortened by 1 base and J by 0 bases, with 6 bases in between. Inclusive of the bounding cysteine and phenylalanine, the CDR3 is 14 residues long. The kept DNA is CDR3 alone, 42 bases in frame from the first base.